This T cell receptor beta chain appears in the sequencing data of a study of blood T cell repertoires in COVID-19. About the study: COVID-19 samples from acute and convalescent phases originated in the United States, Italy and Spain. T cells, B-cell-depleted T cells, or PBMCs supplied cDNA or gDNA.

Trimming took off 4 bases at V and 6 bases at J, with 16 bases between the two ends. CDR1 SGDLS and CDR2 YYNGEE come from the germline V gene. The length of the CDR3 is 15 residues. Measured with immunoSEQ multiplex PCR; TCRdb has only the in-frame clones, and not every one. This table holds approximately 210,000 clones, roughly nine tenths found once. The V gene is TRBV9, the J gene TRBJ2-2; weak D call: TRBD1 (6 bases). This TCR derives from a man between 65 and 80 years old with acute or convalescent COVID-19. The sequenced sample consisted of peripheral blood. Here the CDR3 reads CASSPMQGISGELFF. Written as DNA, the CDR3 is TGTGCCAGCAGCCCAATGCAGGGGATATCCGGGGAGCTGTTTTTT.